This TCR beta chain was identified in a study of T-cell memory formation after mild COVID-19. This CDR3 spans 15 amino acids. V gave up 0 bases and J gave up 4 bases, with 13 bases separating them. The V gene's germline CDR1 is SGHRS and CDR2 YFSETQ. TCRdb itself ran the 5' RACE reads through MiXCR, one entry per CDR3 protein. The repertoire includes about 270,000 distinct CDR3 sequences, around 17% of them detected once, and roughly 23% sits in the top ten. The chain uses TRBV5-1 and TRBJ2-5, with no clear D. The clonotype was recovered from a young man who had mild COVID-19 (a few samples of this study predate the infection). Cell type and time point are not known. Material for sequencing was PBMCs or a T cell subset sorted from them (not recorded which). As DNA, the CDR3 is TGCGCCAGCAGCTTGGTTAACGTCCTTGGAGAGACCCAGTACTTC. This encodes CASSLVNVLGETQYF.